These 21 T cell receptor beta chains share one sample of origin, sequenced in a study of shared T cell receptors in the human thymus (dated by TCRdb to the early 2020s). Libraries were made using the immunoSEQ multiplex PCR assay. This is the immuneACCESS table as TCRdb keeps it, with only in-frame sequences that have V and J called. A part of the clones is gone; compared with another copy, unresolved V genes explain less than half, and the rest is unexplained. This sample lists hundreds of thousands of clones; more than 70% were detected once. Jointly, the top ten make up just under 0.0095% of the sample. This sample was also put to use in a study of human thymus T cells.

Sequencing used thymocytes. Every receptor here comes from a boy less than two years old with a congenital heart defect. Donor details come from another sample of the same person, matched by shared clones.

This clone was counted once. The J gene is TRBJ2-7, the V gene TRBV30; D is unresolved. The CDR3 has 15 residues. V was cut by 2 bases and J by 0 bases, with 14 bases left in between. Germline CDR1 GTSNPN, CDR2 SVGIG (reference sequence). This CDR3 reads CAWSPRHPSSYEQYF. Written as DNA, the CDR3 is TGTGCCTGGAGTCCTCGTCATCCCAGCTCCTACGAGCAGTACTTC.

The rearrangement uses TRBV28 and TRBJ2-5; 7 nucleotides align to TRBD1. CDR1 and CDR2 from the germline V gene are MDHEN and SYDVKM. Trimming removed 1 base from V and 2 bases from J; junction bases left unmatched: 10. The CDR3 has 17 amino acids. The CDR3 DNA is TGTGCCAGCAGTTTATCAAAAAGAGACAGGGATCAAGAGACCCAGTACTTC. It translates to CASSLSKRDRDQETQYF.

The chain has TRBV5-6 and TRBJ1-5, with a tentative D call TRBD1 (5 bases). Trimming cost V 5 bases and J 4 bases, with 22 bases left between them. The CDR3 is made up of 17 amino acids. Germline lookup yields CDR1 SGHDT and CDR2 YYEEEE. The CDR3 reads CASSQATAFNRNQPQHF. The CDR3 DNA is TGTGCCAGCAGTCAAGCGACAGCCTTCAACAGGAATCAGCCCCAGCATTTT. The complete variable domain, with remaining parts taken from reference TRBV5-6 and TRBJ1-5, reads DAGVTQSPTHLIKTRGQQVTLRCSPKSGHDTVSWYQQALGQGPQFIFQYYEEEERQRGNFPDRFSGHQFPNYSSELNVNALLLGDSALYLCASSQATAFNRNQPQHFGDGTRLSIL.

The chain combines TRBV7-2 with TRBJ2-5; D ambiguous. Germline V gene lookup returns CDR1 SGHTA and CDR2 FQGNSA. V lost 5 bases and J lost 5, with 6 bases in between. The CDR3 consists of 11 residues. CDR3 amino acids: CASSQVETQYF. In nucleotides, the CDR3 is TGTGCCAGCAGCCAGGTCGAGACCCAGTACTTC. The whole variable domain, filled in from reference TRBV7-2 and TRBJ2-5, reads GAGVSQSPSNKVTEKGKDVELRCDPISGHTALYWYRQSLGQGLEFLIYFQGNSAPDKSGLPSDRFSAERTGGSVSTLTIQRTQQEDSAVYLCASSQVETQYFGPGTRLLVL.

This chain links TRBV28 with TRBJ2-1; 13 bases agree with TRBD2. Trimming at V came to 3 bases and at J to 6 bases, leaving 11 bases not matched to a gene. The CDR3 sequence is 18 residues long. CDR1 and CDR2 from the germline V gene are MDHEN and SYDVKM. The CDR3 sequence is CASSFRTSGRIFLNEQFF. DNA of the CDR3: TGTGCCAGCAGTTTCCGGACTAGCGGGAGAATATTTCTCAATGAGCAGTTCTTC.

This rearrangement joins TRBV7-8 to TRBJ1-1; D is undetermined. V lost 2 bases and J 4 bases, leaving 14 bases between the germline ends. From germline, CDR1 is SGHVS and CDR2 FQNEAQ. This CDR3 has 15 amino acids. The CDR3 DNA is TGTGCCAGCAGCTTAAACGAGGCTTTGTTCACTGAAGCTTTCTTT. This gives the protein CASSLNEALFTEAFF. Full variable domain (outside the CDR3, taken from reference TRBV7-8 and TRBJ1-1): GAGVSQSPRYKVAKRGQDVALRCDPISGHVSLFWYQQALGQGPEFLTYFQNEAQLDKSGLPSDRFFAERPEGSVSTLKIQRTQQEDSAVYLCASSLNEALFTEAFFGQGTRLTVV.

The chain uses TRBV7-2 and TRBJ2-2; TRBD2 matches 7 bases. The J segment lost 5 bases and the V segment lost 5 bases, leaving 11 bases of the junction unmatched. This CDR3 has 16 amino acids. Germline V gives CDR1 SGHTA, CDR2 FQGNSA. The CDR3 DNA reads TGTGCCAGCAGCCCTACTGTTGGGGGGGGAACCGGGGAGCTGTTTTTT. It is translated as CASSPTVGGGTGELFF.

The CDR3 coding sequence is TGTGCCAGCAGTTTTTTTGACAGGACGCAAGAGACCCAGTACTTC. Translated: CASSFFDRTQETQYF. The chain combines TRBV28 with TRBJ2-5, with a weak D call TRBD1 (6 bases). CDR1 and CDR2 (germline): MDHEN, SYDVKM. This CDR3 spans 15 amino acids. The V end lost 3 bases, the J end lost 2 bases, and 13 bases lay between the germline ends. The whole variable domain, remainder taken from reference TRBV28 and TRBJ2-5, is DVKVTQSSRYLVKRTGEKVFLECVQDMDHENMFWYRQDPGLGLRLIYFSYDVKMKEKGDIPEGYSVSREKKERFSLILESASTNQTSMYLCASSFFDRTQETQYFGPGTRLLVL.

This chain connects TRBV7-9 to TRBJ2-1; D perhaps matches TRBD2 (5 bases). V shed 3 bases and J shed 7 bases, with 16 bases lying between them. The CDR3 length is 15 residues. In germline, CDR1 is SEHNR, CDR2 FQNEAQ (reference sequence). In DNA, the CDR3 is TGTGCCAGCAGCTTTATCGCAAAAAGCGGTAATGAGCAGTTCTTC. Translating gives CASSFIAKSGNEQFF.

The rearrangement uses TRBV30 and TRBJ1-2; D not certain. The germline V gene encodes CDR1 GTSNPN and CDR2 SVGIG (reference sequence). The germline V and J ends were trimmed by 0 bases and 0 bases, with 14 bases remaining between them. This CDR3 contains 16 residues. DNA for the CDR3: TGTGCCTGGAGTGTCGAGGGTCGGCCGGCTAACTATGGCTACACCTTC. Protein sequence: CAWSVEGRPANYGYTF.

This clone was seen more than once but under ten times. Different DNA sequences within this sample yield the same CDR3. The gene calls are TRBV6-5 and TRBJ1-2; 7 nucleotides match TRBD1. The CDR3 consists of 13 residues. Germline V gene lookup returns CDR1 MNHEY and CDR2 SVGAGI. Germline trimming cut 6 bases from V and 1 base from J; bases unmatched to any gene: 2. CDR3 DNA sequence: TGTGCCAGCAGCCGACAGGGTAACTATGGCTACACCTTC. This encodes CASSRQGNYGYTF.

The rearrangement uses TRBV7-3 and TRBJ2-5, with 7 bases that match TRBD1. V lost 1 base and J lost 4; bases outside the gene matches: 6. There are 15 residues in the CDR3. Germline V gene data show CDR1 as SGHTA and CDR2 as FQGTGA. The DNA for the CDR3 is TGTGCCAGCAGCTTAAAAGGGGGCTTGAGAGAGACCCAGTACTTC. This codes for CASSLKGGLRETQYF. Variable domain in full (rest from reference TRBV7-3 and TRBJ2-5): GAGVSQTPSNKVTEKGKYVELRCDPISGHTALYWYRQSLGQGPEFLIYFQGTGAADDSGLPNDRFFAVRPEGSVSTLKIQRTERGDSAVYLCASSLKGGLRETQYFGPGTRLLVL.

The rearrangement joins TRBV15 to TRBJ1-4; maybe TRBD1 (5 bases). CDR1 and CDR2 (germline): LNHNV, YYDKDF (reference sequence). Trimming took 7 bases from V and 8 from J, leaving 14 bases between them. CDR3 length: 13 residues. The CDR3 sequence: CATTDTGDEKLFF. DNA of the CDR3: TGTGCCACCACCGACACAGGAGACGAAAAACTGTTTTTT.

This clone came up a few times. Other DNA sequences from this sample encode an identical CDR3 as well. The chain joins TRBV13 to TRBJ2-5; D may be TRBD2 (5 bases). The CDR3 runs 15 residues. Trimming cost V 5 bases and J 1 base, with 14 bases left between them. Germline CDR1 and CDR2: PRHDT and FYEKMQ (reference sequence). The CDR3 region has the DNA TGTGCCAGCAGCCTACCCCGCCGGGGCCAAGAGACCCAGTACTTC. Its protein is CASSLPRRGQETQYF. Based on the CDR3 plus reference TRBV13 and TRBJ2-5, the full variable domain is AAGVIQSPRHLIKEKRETATLKCYPIPRHDTVYWYQQGPGQDPQFLISFYEKMQSDKGSIPDRFSAQQFSDYHSELNMSSLELGDSALYFCASSLPRRGQETQYFGPGTRLLVL.

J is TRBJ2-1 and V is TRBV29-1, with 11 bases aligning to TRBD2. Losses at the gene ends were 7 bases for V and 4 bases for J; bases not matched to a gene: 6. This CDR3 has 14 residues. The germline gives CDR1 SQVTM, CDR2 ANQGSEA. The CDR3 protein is CSGTSGRRYNEQFF. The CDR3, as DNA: TGCAGCGGAACTAGCGGGAGAAGGTACAATGAGCAGTTCTTC.

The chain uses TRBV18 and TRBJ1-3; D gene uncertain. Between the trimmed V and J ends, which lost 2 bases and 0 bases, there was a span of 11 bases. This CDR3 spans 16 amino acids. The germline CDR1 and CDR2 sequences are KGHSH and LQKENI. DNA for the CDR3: TGTGCCAGCTCACCAGTCCCAGAGGACTCTGGAAACACCATATATTTT. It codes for CASSPVPEDSGNTIYF.

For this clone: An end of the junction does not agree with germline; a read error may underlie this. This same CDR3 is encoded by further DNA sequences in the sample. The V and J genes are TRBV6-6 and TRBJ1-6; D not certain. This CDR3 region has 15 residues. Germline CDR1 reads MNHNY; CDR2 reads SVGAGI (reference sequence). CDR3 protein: CASSYAKYHNSPLHF. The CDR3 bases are TGTGCCAGCAGTTACGCGAAGTACCATAATTCCCCCCTCCACTTT.

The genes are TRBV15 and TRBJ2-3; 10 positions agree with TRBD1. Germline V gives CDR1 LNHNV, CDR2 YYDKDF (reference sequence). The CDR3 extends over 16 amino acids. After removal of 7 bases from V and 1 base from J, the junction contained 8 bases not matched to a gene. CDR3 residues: CATMLAGTGGTDTQYF. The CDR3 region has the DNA TGTGCCACCATGCTGGCCGGGACAGGGGGCACAGATACGCAGTATTTT.

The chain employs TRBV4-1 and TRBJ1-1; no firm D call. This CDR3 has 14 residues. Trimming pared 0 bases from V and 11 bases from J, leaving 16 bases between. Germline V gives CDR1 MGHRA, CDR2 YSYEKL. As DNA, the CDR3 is TGCGCCAGCAGCCAAGATAGTCCCCGTCTGAGTGCTTTCTTT. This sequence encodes CASSQDSPRLSAFF.

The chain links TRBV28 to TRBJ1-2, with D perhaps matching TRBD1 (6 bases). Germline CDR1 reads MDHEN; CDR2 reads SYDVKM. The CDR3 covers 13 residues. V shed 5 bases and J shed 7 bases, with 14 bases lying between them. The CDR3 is CASSPPDRSGYTF. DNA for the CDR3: TGTGCCAGCAGTCCCCCAGACAGGTCTGGCTACACCTTC.

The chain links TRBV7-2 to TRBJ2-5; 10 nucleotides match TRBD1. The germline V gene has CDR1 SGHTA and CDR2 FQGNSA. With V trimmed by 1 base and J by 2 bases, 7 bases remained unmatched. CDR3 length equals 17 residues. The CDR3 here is CASSLEGDRGFQETQYF. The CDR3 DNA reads TGTGCCAGCAGCTTAGAGGGGGACAGGGGATTTCAAGAGACCCAGTACTTC.